This is a list of T cell receptor beta chains from one sample in a study of cytomegalovirus exposure and HLA in healthy donors. Sequenced by immunoSEQ multiplex PCR; TCRdb stores in-frame clones only, minus some. Seen here are about 170,000 clones, 65% to 85% observed once, and the top ten hold 2.4%. Material for sequencing was PBMCs. Receptors originate from a male donor in good health and CMV-seronegative. Both conserved end residues are part of each CDR3. D genes are given only for firm matches. Rows may omit the clone size; those that give it use once, few, many or a size class.

j_call: TRBJ1-1
v_call: TRBV28
d_call: TRBD1
clone_size: -
cdr3_length: 11
cdr3_aa: CASSQGARAFF
cdr3_nt: TGTGCCAGCAGCCAGGGGGCGCGGGCTTTCTTT

j_call: TRBJ2-1
v_call: TRBV13
d_call: TRBD2
clone_size: few
cdr3_length: 18
cdr3_aa: CASSLGTSGGGSYNEQFF
cdr3_nt: TGTGCCAGCAGCCTGGGGACTAGCGGGGGGGGATCCTACAATGAGCAGTTCTTC

j_call: TRBJ1-4
v_call: TRBV5-1
d_call: -
clone_size: -
cdr3_length: 13
cdr3_aa: CASNRDCNEKLFF
cdr3_nt: TGCGCCAGTAACCGGGACTGTAATGAAAAACTGTTTTTT

j_call: TRBJ2-7
v_call: TRBV7-2
d_call: TRBD2
clone_size: -
cdr3_length: 16
cdr3_aa: CASSLGAGGGTYEQYF
cdr3_nt: TGTGCCAGCAGCTTAGGCGCGGGAGGAGGCACCTACGAGCAGTACTTC

j_call: TRBJ2-1
v_call: TRBV7-7
d_call: -
clone_size: once
cdr3_length: 15
cdr3_aa: CASRPILAVDSEQFF
cdr3_nt: TGTGCTAGCAGACCAATTCTCGCCGTAGATAGTGAGCAGTTCTTC

j_call: TRBJ1-2
v_call: TRBV5-6
d_call: TRBD1
clone_size: once
cdr3_length: 14
cdr3_aa: CASSADRGNYGYTF
cdr3_nt: TGTGCCAGCAGCGCAGACAGGGGTAACTATGGCTACACCTTC

j_call: TRBJ2-7
v_call: TRBV7-2
d_call: TRBD2
clone_size: -
cdr3_length: 16
cdr3_aa: CASSPAHSGGAYEQYF
cdr3_nt: TGTGCCAGCAGCCCGGCCCATAGCGGGGGGGCCTACGAGCAGTACTTC

j_call: TRBJ1-1
v_call: TRBV2
d_call: -
clone_size: -
cdr3_length: 15
cdr3_aa: CASSERGIYFAEAFF
cdr3_nt: TGTGCCAGCAGTGAACGGGGGATTTATTTCGCTGAAGCTTTCTTT

j_call: TRBJ1-2
v_call: TRBV5-4
d_call: -
clone_size: -
cdr3_length: 13
cdr3_aa: CASSYTGSRGYTF
cdr3_nt: TGTGCCAGCAGCTACACAGGGTCCCGTGGCTACACCTTC

j_call: TRBJ2-5
v_call: TRBV5-1
d_call: -
clone_size: -
cdr3_length: 12
cdr3_aa: CASSPLQETQYF
cdr3_nt: TGCGCCAGCAGCCCCCTTCAAGAGACCCAGTACTTC

j_call: TRBJ1-1
v_call: TRBV28
d_call: -
clone_size: -
cdr3_length: 13
cdr3_aa: CASSLLPYTEAFF
cdr3_nt: TGTGCCAGCAGTTTACTTCCCTACACTGAAGCTTTCTTT

j_call: TRBJ2-2
v_call: TRBV5-4
d_call: TRBD2
clone_size: -
cdr3_length: 16
cdr3_aa: CASSPGTSGFTGELFF
cdr3_nt: TGTGCCAGCAGCCCGGGGACTAGCGGATTCACCGGGGAGCTGTTTTTT

j_call: TRBJ1-1
v_call: TRBV11-2
d_call: -
clone_size: -
cdr3_length: 15
cdr3_aa: CASSLIPGKNTEAFF
cdr3_nt: TGTGCCAGCAGCTTAATCCCAGGAAAGAACACTGAAGCTTTCTTT

j_call: TRBJ2-1
v_call: TRBV10-3
d_call: TRBD2
clone_size: -
cdr3_length: 16
cdr3_aa: CAISERGTSGTNEQFF
cdr3_nt: TGTGCCATCAGTGAGCGCGGGACTAGCGGGACGAATGAGCAGTTCTTC

j_call: TRBJ1-2
v_call: TRBV7-9
d_call: TRBD1
clone_size: -
cdr3_length: 14
cdr3_aa: CASSLGTGNYGYTF
cdr3_nt: TGTGCCAGCAGCCTTGGGACAGGGAACTATGGCTACACCTTC

j_call: TRBJ1-2
v_call: TRBV7-9
d_call: -
clone_size: -
cdr3_length: 16
cdr3_aa: CASSLLTDMVFYGYTF
cdr3_nt: TGTGCCAGCAGCTTACTTACTGATATGGTATTCTATGGCTACACCTTC

j_call: TRBJ1-1
v_call: TRBV5-1
d_call: TRBD1
clone_size: -
cdr3_length: 15
cdr3_aa: CASSLGDRGYTEAFF
cdr3_nt: TGCGCCAGCAGCTTGGGGGACAGGGGATACACTGAAGCTTTCTTT

j_call: TRBJ1-2
v_call: TRBV27
d_call: TRBD1
clone_size: -
cdr3_length: 14
cdr3_aa: CASSPSPGGNGYTF
cdr3_nt: TGTGCCAGCAGTCCATCGCCAGGGGGCAATGGCTACACCTTC

j_call: TRBJ1-2
v_call: TRBV19
d_call: -
clone_size: -
cdr3_length: 12
cdr3_aa: CASMGHVQSYTF
cdr3_nt: TGTGCCAGTATGGGACACGTTCAAAGCTACACCTTC

j_call: TRBJ2-5
v_call: TRBV7-9
d_call: TRBD2
clone_size: -
cdr3_length: 14
cdr3_aa: CASSLAGGMETQYF
cdr3_nt: TGTGCCAGCAGCTTAGCGGGGGGGATGGAGACCCAGTACTTC

j_call: TRBJ2-7
v_call: TRBV11-2
d_call: -
clone_size: -
cdr3_length: 15
cdr3_aa: CASSLDATRVYEQYF
cdr3_nt: TGTGCCAGCAGCTTAGACGCGACTAGGGTCTACGAGCAGTACTTC

j_call: TRBJ2-3
v_call: TRBV7-2
d_call: TRBD2
clone_size: -
cdr3_length: 14
cdr3_aa: CASSLSGGTDTQYF
cdr3_nt: TGTGCCAGCAGCCTCAGCGGGGGCACAGATACGCAGTATTTT

j_call: TRBJ2-7
v_call: TRBV27
d_call: TRBD1
clone_size: -
cdr3_length: 17
cdr3_aa: CASSLGPGQGAPYEQYF
cdr3_nt: TGTGCCAGCAGTTTAGGTCCGGGACAGGGGGCTCCCTACGAGCAGTACTTC

j_call: TRBJ2-5
v_call: TRBV28
d_call: TRBD2
clone_size: once
cdr3_length: 17
cdr3_aa: CASSRKLAGGPAETQYF
cdr3_nt: TGTGCCAGCAGTCGGAAACTAGCGGGAGGGCCGGCAGAGACCCAGTACTTC

j_call: TRBJ1-4
v_call: TRBV28
d_call: -
clone_size: -
cdr3_length: 17
cdr3_aa: CASSPWGDRGANEKLFF
cdr3_nt: TGTGCCAGCAGCCCTTGGGGGGATCGGGGCGCCAATGAAAAACTGTTTTTT

j_call: TRBJ2-5
v_call: TRBV5-6
d_call: TRBD1
clone_size: -
cdr3_length: 14
cdr3_aa: CASSLVGTEETQYF
cdr3_nt: TGTGCCAGCAGCTTGGTGGGGACAGAAGAGACCCAGTACTTC

j_call: TRBJ2-5
v_call: TRBV7-2
d_call: TRBD1
clone_size: -
cdr3_length: 17
cdr3_aa: CASSLNPPGTDQETQYF
cdr3_nt: TGTGCCAGCAGCTTAAATCCGCCCGGGACAGACCAAGAGACCCAGTACTTC

j_call: TRBJ1-5
v_call: TRBV6-5
d_call: -
clone_size: -
cdr3_length: 16
cdr3_aa: CASSYRGGGGTQPQHF
cdr3_nt: TGTGCCAGCAGTTACAGGGGTGGGGGGGGGACTCAGCCCCAGCATTTT

j_call: TRBJ1-5
v_call: TRBV27
d_call: TRBD1
clone_size: -
cdr3_length: 15
cdr3_aa: CASRRQGASYQPQHF
cdr3_nt: TGTGCCAGCAGGCGGCAGGGGGCCAGCTATCAGCCCCAGCATTTT

j_call: TRBJ2-3
v_call: TRBV12-2
d_call: -
clone_size: -
cdr3_length: 16
cdr3_aa: CASRSGLAHSTDTQYF
cdr3_nt: TGTGCAAGTCGCTCGGGACTAGCCCACAGCACAGATACGCAGTATTTT

j_call: TRBJ2-7
v_call: TRBV4-3
d_call: TRBD2
clone_size: -
cdr3_length: 15
cdr3_aa: CASSQDVAGDYEQYF
cdr3_nt: TGCGCCAGCAGCCAAGATGTAGCGGGAGACTACGAGCAGTACTTC

j_call: TRBJ2-5
v_call: TRBV13
d_call: TRBD1
clone_size: once
cdr3_length: 13
cdr3_aa: CASSSRGQETQYF
cdr3_nt: TGTGCCAGCAGCTCCAGGGGGCAAGAGACCCAGTACTTC

j_call: TRBJ2-2
v_call: TRBV6-1
d_call: -
clone_size: -
cdr3_length: 14
cdr3_aa: CASSGVWRTGELFF
cdr3_nt: TGTGCCAGCAGCGGGGTCTGGCGTACCGGGGAGCTGTTTTTT

j_call: TRBJ2-2
v_call: TRBV29-1
d_call: TRBD2
clone_size: -
cdr3_length: 14
cdr3_aa: CSVLGLAGTGELFF
cdr3_nt: TGCAGCGTTCTGGGGCTAGCGGGCACCGGGGAGCTGTTTTTT

j_call: TRBJ1-6
v_call: TRBV7-2
d_call: TRBD1
clone_size: -
cdr3_length: 15
cdr3_aa: CASSLGQGGGSPLHF
cdr3_nt: TGTGCCAGCAGCCTTGGACAGGGGGGTGGCTCACCCCTCCACTTT

j_call: TRBJ1-2
v_call: TRBV5-1
d_call: TRBD1
clone_size: -
cdr3_length: 13
cdr3_aa: CASSSDRVYGYTF
cdr3_nt: TGCGCCAGCAGCTCTGACAGGGTCTATGGCTACACCTTC

j_call: TRBJ2-5
v_call: TRBV29-1
d_call: -
clone_size: -
cdr3_length: 18
cdr3_aa: CSVAGTKARDTNQETQYF
cdr3_nt: TGCAGCGTTGCAGGGACAAAAGCCCGGGACACAAACCAAGAGACCCAGTACTTC

j_call: TRBJ2-3
v_call: TRBV6-6
d_call: -
clone_size: -
cdr3_length: 15
cdr3_aa: CASSPTRQKSDTQYF
cdr3_nt: TGTGCCAGCAGTCCTACGAGACAGAAATCAGATACGCAGTATTTT

j_call: TRBJ2-7
v_call: TRBV30
d_call: -
clone_size: -
cdr3_length: 13
cdr3_aa: CAWSPRRAYEQYF
cdr3_nt: TGTGCCTGGAGCCCCCGCAGGGCCTACGAGCAGTACTTC

j_call: TRBJ2-1
v_call: TRBV9
d_call: -
clone_size: -
cdr3_length: 15
cdr3_aa: CASSVGGRKEDEQFF
cdr3_nt: TGTGCCAGCAGCGTTGGGGGCCGTAAGGAGGATGAGCAGTTCTTC

j_call: TRBJ2-7
v_call: TRBV27
d_call: -
clone_size: few
cdr3_length: 13
cdr3_aa: CASSLRGRYEQYF
cdr3_nt: TGTGCCAGCAGTTTACGCGGGCGCTACGAGCAGTACTTC

j_call: TRBJ2-7
v_call: TRBV15
d_call: TRBD1
clone_size: few
cdr3_length: 19
cdr3_aa: CATSRDLAGLRGPSYEQYF
cdr3_nt: TGTGCCACCAGCAGAGATCTGGCTGGGTTGAGGGGGCCTTCCTACGAGCAGTACTTC